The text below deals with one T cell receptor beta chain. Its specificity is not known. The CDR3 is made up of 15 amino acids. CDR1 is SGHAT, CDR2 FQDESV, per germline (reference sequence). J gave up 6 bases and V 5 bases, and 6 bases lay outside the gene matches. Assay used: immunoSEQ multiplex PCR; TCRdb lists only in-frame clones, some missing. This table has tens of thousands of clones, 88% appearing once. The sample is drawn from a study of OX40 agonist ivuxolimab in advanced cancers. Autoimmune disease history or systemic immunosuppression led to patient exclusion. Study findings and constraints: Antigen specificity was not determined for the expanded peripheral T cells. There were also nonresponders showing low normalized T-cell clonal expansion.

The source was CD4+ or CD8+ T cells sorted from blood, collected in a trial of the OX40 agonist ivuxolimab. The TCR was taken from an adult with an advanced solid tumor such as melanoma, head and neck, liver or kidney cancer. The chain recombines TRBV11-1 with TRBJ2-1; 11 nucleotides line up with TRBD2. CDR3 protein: CASSTRLAGFNEQFF. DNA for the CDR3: TGTGCCAGCAGCACTCGACTAGCGGGATTCAATGAGCAGTTCTTC.